This T cell receptor beta chain was retrieved from a study of OX40 agonist ivuxolimab in advanced cancers. For the study at large: Participants averaged 60 years of age (range about 23 to 80) and were 82.7% male. Study observations and caveats: At 0.1-3.0 mg/kg, partial responders had clonal expansion among the lowest observed. Expanded clones belonging to CD8+ T cells outnumbered, on average, those of CD4+. CD4+ and CD8+ blood T cells expanded clonally by week 6 at 0.1 to 3.0 mg/kg.

This CDR3 is built from 11 residues. Germline values: CDR1 SGHRS, CDR2 YFSETQ. Trimming shortened V by 3 bases and J by 2 bases, and 3 bases separated the two germline ends. This clone has just one count. Its target is unknown. The assay was immunoSEQ multiplex PCR, and TCRdb's table has in-frame clones only and misses some. This table has some 40,000 clones, about three quarters appearing once. Sequencing was performed on CD4+ or CD8+ T cells sorted from blood, taken in a trial of the OX40 agonist ivuxolimab. The V call is TRBV5-1, the J call TRBJ2-7; D gene unclear. The source is an adult with an advanced solid tumor such as melanoma, head and neck, liver or kidney cancer. This CDR3 reads CASSSAYEQYF. The CDR3, as DNA: TGCGCCAGCAGCTCCGCCTACGAGCAGTACTTC.